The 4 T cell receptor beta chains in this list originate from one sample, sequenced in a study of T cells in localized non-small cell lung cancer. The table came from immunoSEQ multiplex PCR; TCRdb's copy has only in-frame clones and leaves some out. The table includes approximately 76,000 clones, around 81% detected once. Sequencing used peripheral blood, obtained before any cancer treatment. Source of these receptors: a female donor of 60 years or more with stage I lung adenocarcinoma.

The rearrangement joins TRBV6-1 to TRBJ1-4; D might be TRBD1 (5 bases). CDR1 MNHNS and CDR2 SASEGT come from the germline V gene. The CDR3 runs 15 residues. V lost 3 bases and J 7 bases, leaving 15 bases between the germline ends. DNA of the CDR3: TGTGCCAGCAGTGATATAGGGGCACAAGCTGAAAAACTGTTTTTT. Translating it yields CASSDIGAQAEKLFF.

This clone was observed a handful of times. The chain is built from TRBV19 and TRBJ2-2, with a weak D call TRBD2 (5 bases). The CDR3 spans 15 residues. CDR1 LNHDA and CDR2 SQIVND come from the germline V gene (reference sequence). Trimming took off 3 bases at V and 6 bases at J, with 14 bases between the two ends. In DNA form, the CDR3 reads TGTGCCAGTAGTATCCTAGCAAGTAAGCCCGGGGAGCTGTTTTTT. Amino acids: CASSILASKPGELFF.

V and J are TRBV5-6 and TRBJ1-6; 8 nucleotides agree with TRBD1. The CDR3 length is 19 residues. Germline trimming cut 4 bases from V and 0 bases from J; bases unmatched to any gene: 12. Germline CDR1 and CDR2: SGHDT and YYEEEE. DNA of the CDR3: TGTGCCAGCAGCCCTACTGGACAGGGAGCCCCCTCCTATAATTCACCCCTCCACTTT. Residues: CASSPTGQGAPSYNSPLHF.

CDR3 region: CASAWEGETQYF. The CDR3 nucleotides are TGTGCCAGCGCGTGGGAGGGGGAGACCCAGTACTTC. The chain couples TRBV6-1 to TRBJ2-5; 7 bases align to TRBD2. Trimming removed 8 bases from V and 5 bases from J; junction bases left unmatched: 5. The CDR3 has 12 amino acids. Germline-derived CDR1 and CDR2 are MNHNS and SASEGT.